This record concerns one T cell receptor (beta chain) sequence. The target antigen is unknown. Germline-derived CDR1 and CDR2 are SGHTA and FQGNSA. The CDR3 spans 18 residues. V gave up 2 bases and J gave up 0 bases; unmatched junction bases: 10. The 5'RACE template-switching step produced TCR cDNA and added a universal primer site and UMIs. One entry per CDR3 protein results from TCRdb running MiXCR on the 5' RACE reads. The repertoire holds 150,000 to 200,000 distinct CDR3 sequences, with more than 9.5% as singletons. This sample was included in a study of T cells after yellow fever vaccination. General study results and limits: Shared CD4/CD8 clonotypes were a small share, likely from convergent recombination. Most primary-vaccination clones recurred post-booster (nearly 98% CD4, around 86% CD8). Within FACS-sorted repertoires, abundant clonotypes contaminating from the bulk population could be present.

This receptor was taken from a man younger than 35 who received the YFV17D yellow fever vaccine. Material: CD8+ T cells sorted from PBMCs, obtained 15 days after the yellow fever booster vaccination. V usage is TRBV7-2 and J usage is TRBJ1-5; 7 bases align to TRBD1. CDR3: CASSLRTRDSYSNQPQHF. Here the CDR3 DNA reads TGTGCCAGCAGCTTAAGAACCCGGGACAGTTATAGCAATCAGCCCCAGCATTTT.